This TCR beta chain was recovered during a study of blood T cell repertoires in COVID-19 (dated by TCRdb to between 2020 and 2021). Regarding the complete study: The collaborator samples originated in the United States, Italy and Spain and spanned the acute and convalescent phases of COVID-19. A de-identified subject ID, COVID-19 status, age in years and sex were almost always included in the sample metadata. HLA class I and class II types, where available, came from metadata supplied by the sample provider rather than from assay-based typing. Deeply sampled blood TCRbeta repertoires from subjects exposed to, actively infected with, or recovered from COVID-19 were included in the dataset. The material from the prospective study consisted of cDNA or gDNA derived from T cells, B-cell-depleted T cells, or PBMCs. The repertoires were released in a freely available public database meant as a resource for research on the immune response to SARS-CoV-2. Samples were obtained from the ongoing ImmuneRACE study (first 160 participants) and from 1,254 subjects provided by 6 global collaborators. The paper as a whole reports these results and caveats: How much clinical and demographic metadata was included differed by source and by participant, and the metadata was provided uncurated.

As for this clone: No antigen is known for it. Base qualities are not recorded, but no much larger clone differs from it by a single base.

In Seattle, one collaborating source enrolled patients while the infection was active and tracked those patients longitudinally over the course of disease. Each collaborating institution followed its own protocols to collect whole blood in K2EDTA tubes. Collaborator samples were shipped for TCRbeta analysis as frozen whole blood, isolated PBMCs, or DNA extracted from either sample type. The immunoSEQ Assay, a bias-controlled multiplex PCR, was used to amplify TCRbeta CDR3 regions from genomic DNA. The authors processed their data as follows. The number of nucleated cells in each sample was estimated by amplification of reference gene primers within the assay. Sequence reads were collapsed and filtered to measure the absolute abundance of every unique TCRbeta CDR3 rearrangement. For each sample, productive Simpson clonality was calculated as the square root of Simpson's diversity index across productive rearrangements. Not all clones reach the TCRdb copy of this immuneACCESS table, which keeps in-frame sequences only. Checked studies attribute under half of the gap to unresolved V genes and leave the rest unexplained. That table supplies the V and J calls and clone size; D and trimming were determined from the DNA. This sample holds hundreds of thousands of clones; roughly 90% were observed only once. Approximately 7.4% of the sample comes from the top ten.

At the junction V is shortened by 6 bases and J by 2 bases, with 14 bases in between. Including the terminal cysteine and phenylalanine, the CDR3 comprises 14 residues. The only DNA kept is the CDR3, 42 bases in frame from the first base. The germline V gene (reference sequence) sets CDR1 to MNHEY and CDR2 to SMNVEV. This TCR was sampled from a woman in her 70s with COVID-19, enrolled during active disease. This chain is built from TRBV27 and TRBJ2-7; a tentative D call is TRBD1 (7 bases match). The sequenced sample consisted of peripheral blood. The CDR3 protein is CASRRQGGTYEQYF. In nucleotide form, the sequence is TGTGCCAGCAGGAGACAGGGAGGTACCTACGAGCAGTACTTC.